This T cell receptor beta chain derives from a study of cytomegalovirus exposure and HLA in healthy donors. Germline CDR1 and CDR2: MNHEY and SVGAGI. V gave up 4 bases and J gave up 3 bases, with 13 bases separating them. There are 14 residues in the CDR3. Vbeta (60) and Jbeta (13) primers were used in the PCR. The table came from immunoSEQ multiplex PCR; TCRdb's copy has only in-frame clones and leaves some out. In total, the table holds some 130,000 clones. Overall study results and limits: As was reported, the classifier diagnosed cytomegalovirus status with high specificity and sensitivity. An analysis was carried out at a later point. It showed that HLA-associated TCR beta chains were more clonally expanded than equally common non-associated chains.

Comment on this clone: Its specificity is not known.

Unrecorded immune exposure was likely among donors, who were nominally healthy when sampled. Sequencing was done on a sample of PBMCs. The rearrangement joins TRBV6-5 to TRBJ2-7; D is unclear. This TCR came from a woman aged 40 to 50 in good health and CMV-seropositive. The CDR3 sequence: CASSLGVNRYEQYF. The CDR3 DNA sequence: TGTGCCAGCAGTTTAGGAGTCAATCGCTACGAGCAGTACTTC.